This T cell receptor (beta chain) was obtained from a study of T-cell reconstitution after alpha-beta-depleted transplantation in children. The V gene's germline CDR1 is DFQATT and CDR2 SNEGSKA (reference sequence). The CDR3 is made up of 12 amino acids. Trimming took off 5 bases at V and 5 bases at J, with 12 bases between the two ends. TCRbeta library preparation incorporated unique molecular identifiers. TCRdb re-analysed the PCR reads in MiXCR, keeping a single row per CDR3 protein. The table lists roughly 300,000 distinct CDR3 sequences, roughly 10% of them singletons, with 23% in the top ten. Study findings and constraints: Newly made T cells mostly supplied T-cell counts and diversity one year after transplant.

Ten or more counts support this clonotype. Its antigen is still unknown. The V and J genes are TRBV20-1 and TRBJ2-5, with no clear D. The material sequenced was peripheral blood, taken 180 days after TCRalphabeta/CD19-depleted stem cell transplant. The source of this sequence is a male patient aged 2-15 years who had a stem cell transplant for chronic granulomatous disease, so the T cells may come from the graft donor. The CDR3 DNA sequence: TGCAGTGCTCTACCGCAAACGGAGACCCAGTACTTC. Translated: CSALPQTETQYF.